Sequencing of this T cell receptor beta chain was carried out in a study of cytomegalovirus exposure and HLA in healthy donors. The overall study: HLA-typed donors were the source of approximately 85 million unique TCRs, which an early data release held. Among over 300 genotyped donors, approximately 80% fell in the Caucasian-associated ancestry cluster.

This PCR relied on a set of 60 Vbeta primers and 13 Jbeta primers. Here immunoSEQ multiplex PCR was the method, and the copy in TCRdb shows in-frame clones only, minus some. The table has roughly 150,000 clones, more than 75% seen once. Findings and limits, study-wide: 164 TCR beta chains were listed as cytomegalovirus-associated. Rare TCR sequences dominated, though some public TCRs recurred in many donors.

Details on this clone: Antigen: not known.

The V and J ends lost 5 bases and 0 bases respectively, with 8 bases between them. Per the germline V gene, CDR1 is SEHNR and CDR2 is FQNEAQ (reference sequence). The CDR3 totals 14 residues. The TCR comes from a woman aged 40 to 50 in good health and CMV-seropositive. The chain combines TRBV7-9 with TRBJ2-1; D unclear. The sample was PBMCs. CDR3 residues: CASSLANSYNEQFF. Here the CDR3 DNA reads TGTGCCAGCAGCCTCGCGAACTCCTACAATGAGCAGTTCTTC. The full variable domain, rest sourced from reference TRBV7-9 and TRBJ2-1, is DTGVSQNPRHKITKRGQNVTFRCDPISEHNRLYWYRQTLGQGPEFLTYFQNEAQLEKSRLLSDRFSAERPKGSFSTLEIQRTEQGDSAMYLCASSLANSYNEQFFGPGTRLTVL.